A single sample is the source of the 9 T cell receptor beta chains below, sequenced in a study of human T cells and chemical hapten exposure. The time point was: patch test 1, 2 weeks after DPC sensitization. The treatment here: therapeutic diphenylcyclopropenone sensitization with weekly scalp DPC. Each CDR3 protein is one row after TCRdb ran MiXCR on the RACE reads. The sample has fewer than 500,000 distinct CDR3 sequences; approximately 4.4% are singletons. Sequencing used whole blood, obtained in connection with sensitization to the hapten diphenylcyclopropenone (DPC). All receptors derive from a woman in her forties or fifties with alopecia areata. Some clones in this sample may be carry-over from other donors' samples.

This clonotype was picked up many times. V gene TRBV6-2 or TRBV6-3 combines with J gene TRBJ2-3, with 8 bases matching TRBD1. The CDR3 runs 16 residues. CDR1 and CDR2 (germline): MNHEY, SVGEGT. V gave up 1 base and J gave up 2 bases; unmatched junction bases: 5. CDR3 DNA: TGTGCCAGCAGTTACTTACGGACAGGGCCCACAGATACGCAGTATTTT. Its translation: CASSYLRTGPTDTQYF.

This clonotype was observed at least ten times. The gene calls are TRBV7-3 and TRBJ1-5, with D perhaps matching TRBD1 (6 bases). Germline assignment: CDR1 SGHTA and CDR2 FQGTGA. The CDR3 consists of 14 residues. V was cut by 7 bases and J by 1 base, with 11 bases left in between. The CDR3 loop reads CASIKGESNQPQHF. CDR3 sequence (DNA): TGTGCCAGCATCAAGGGGGAAAGCAATCAGCCCCAGCATTTT.

In its sample, this clonotype was seen a few times. This CDR3 is CSVEDAGDTEAFF. The CDR3 DNA follows: TGCAGCGTTGAAGACGCAGGGGACACTGAAGCTTTCTTT. This chain links TRBV29-1 with TRBJ1-1; D may be TRBD1 (6 bases). V lost 0 bases, J lost 3 bases, and 8 bases lay in between. Germline V gives CDR1 SQVTM, CDR2 ANQGSEA. The CDR3 has 13 residues.

This clonotype was seen at least ten times. The chain couples TRBV11-2 to TRBJ1-4; D unclear. The CDR3 spans 11 residues. Germline V gene sequence: CDR1 SGHAT, CDR2 FQNNGV. V was trimmed by 4 bases and J by 13 bases, leaving 10 bases between them. The CDR3 DNA reads as TGTGCCAGCAGCTCCGGCCCCGCACTGTTTTTT. It translates to CASSSGPALFF.

Many counts were recorded for this clonotype. The rearrangement uses TRBV6-2 or TRBV6-3 and TRBJ1-1, with a weak D call TRBD1 (5 bases). CDR1 is MNHEY and CDR2 is SVGEGT in the germline V gene. There are 14 residues in the CDR3. Trimming removed 5 bases from V and 4 bases from J, with 14 bases in between. The CDR3 here is CASSRQGDPTEAFF. The CDR3 DNA reads as TGTGCCAGCAGTCGCCAGGGCGACCCCACTGAAGCTTTCTTT.

There are many counts of this clonotype. V gene TRBV20-1 combines with J gene TRBJ2-7, with 7 nucleotides matching TRBD2. This CDR3 has 15 amino acids. CDR1 and CDR2 from the germline V gene are DFQATT and SNEGSKA (reference sequence). Trimming took 0 bases from V and 3 from J; bases not matched to a gene: 8. CDR3 region: CSARELTSANYEQYF. CDR3 coding DNA: TGCAGTGCTAGAGAGCTTACTAGCGCAAACTACGAGCAGTACTTC.

At least ten counts were recorded for this clonotype. This rearrangement joins TRBV7-9 to TRBJ2-3; no clear D. CDR3 length equals 16 residues. The V gene's germline CDR1 is SEHNR and CDR2 FQNEAQ (reference sequence). Trimming stripped 5 bases from V and 2 bases from J, with 17 bases between. CDR3 region: CASSLSEGFITDTQYF. The CDR3 nucleotides are TGTGCCAGCAGCCTCTCCGAAGGTTTCATCACAGATACGCAGTATTTT.

This clonotype was picked up many times. The rearrangement links TRBV20-1 to TRBJ1-5, with no clear D. The CDR3 extends over 15 amino acids. Germline CDR1 and CDR2: DFQATT and SNEGSKA (reference sequence). The V end was cut by 0 bases, the J end by 2 bases, with 11 bases between. The CDR3 here is CSARDARSGNQPQHF. The CDR3 DNA sequence: TGCAGTGCTAGAGATGCAAGGAGTGGCAATCAGCCCCAGCATTTT.

This clonotype occurred a few times. The CDR3 protein is CASSLEGRYNSPLHF. The CDR3 coding sequence is TGCGCCAGCAGCTTAGAGGGACGTTATAATTCACCCCTCCACTTT. V usage is TRBV5-1 and J usage is TRBJ1-6; TRBD1 might be the D (5 bases). The germline V gene has CDR1 SGHRS and CDR2 YFSETQ. This CDR3 has 15 residues. Trimming left V 2 bases short and J 4 bases short, with 10 bases between. Filled out from reference TRBV5-1 and TRBJ1-6, the complete variable domain reads KAGVTQTPRYLIKTRGQQVTLSCSPISGHRSVSWYQQTPGQGLQFLFEYFSETQRNKGNFPGRFSGRQFSNSRSEMNVSTLELGDSALYLCASSLEGRYNSPLHFGNGTRLTVT.